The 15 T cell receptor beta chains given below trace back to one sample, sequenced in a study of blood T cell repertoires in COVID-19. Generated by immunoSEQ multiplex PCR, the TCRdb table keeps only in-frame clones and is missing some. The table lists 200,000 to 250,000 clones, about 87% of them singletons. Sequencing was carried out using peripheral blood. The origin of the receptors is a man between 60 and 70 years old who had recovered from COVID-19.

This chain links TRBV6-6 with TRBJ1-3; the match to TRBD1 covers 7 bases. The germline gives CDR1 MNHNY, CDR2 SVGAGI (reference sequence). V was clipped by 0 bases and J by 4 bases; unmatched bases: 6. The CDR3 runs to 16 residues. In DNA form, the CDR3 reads TGTGCCAGCAGTTACTCGACAGGGCAGGGAGGAAACACCATATATTTT. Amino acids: CASSYSTGQGGNTIYF.

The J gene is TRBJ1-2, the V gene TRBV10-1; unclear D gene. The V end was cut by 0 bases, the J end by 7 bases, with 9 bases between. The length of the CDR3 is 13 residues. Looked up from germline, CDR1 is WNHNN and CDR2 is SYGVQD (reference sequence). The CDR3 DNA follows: TGCGCCAGCAGTGAGTCGAGGGTGGGTGGCTACACCTTC. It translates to CASSESRVGGYTF.

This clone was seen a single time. CDR3 in amino acids: CASSPGTHNEQFF. The DNA for the CDR3 is TGTGCCAGCAGCCCCGGGACACACAATGAGCAGTTCTTC. The chain couples TRBV7-3 to TRBJ2-1; D might be TRBD1 (6 bases). V was clipped by 5 bases and J by 5 bases, with 10 bases between them. The CDR3 runs 13 residues. Germline V gives CDR1 SGHTA, CDR2 FQGTGA.

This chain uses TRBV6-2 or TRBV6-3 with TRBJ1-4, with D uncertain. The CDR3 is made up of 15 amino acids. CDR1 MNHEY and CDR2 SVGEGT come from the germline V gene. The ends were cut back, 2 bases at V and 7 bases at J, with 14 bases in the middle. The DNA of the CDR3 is TGTGCCAGCAGTTACCGGAGGGCAGAAGGTGAAAAACTGTTTTTT. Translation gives CASSYRRAEGEKLFF.

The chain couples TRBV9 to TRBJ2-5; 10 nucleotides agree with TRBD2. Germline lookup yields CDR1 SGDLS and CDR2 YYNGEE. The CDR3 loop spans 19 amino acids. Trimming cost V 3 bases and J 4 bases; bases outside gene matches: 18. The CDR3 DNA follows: TGTGCCAGCAGCGCGTCGGGGGCTAGCGGGGGTACAAGGGTAGAGACCCAGTACTTC. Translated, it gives CASSASGASGGTRVETQYF.

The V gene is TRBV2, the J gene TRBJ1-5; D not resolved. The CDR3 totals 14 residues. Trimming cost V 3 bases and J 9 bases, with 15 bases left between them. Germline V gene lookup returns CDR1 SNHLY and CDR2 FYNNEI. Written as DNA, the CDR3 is TGTGCCAGCAGTGATCGGAGGGAAGTTAGGCCCCAGCATTTT. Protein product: CASSDRREVRPQHF.

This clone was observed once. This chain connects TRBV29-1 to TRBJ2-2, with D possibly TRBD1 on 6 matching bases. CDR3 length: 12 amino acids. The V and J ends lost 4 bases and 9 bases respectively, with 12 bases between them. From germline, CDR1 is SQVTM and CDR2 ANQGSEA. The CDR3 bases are TGCAGCGTTGCCACAGGGAAGTGGGAGCTGTTTTTT. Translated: CSVATGKWELFF.

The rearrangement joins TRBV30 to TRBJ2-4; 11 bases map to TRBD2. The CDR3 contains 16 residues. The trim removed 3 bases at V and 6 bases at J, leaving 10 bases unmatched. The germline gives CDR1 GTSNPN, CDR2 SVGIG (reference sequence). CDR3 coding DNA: TGTGCCTGGAGCGGGATAGCGGGGGGGAACTTAAACATTCAGTACTTC. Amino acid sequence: CAWSGIAGGNLNIQYF.

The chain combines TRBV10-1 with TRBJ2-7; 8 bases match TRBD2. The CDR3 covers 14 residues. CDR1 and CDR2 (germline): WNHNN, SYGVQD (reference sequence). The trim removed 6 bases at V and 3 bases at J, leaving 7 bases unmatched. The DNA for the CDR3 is TGCGCCAGCAGCCCCAGCGGGAGAGACTACGAGCAGTACTTC. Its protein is CASSPSGRDYEQYF.

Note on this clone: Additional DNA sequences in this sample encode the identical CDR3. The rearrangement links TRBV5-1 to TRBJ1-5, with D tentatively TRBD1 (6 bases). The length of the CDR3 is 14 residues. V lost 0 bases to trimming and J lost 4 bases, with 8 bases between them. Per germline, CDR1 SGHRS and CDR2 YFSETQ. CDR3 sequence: CASSLDTGNQPQHF. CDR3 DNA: TGCGCCAGCAGCTTGGATACAGGGAATCAGCCCCAGCATTTT. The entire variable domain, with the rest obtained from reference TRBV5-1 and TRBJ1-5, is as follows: KAGVTQTPRYLIKTRGQQVTLSCSPISGHRSVSWYQQTPGQGLQFLFEYFSETQRNKGNFPGRFSGRQFSNSRSEMNVSTLELGDSALYLCASSLDTGNQPQHFGDGTRLSIL.

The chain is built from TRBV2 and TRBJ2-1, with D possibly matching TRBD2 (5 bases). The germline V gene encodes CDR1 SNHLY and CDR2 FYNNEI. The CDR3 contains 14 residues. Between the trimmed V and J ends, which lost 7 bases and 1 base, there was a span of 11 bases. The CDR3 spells CASKVDLSYNEQFF. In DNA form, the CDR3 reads TGTGCCAGCAAGGTGGACTTGTCCTACAATGAGCAGTTCTTC.

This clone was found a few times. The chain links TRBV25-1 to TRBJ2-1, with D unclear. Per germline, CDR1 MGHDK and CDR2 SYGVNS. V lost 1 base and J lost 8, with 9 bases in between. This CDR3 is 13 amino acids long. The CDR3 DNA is TGTGCCAGCAGTGAATTGAGTGTCTATGAGCAGTTCTTC. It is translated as CASSELSVYEQFF.

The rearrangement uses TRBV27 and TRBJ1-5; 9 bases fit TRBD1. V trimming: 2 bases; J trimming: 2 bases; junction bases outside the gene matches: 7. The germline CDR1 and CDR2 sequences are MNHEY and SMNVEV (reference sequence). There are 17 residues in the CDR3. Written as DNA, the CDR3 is TGTGCCAGCAGTTTAACAGGGGGCGGGTTGGGCAATCAGCCCCAGCATTTT. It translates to CASSLTGGGLGNQPQHF.

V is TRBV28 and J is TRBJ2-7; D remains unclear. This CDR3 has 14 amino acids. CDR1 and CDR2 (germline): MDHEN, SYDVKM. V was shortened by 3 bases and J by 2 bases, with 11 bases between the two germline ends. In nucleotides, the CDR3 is TGTGCCAGCAGTTTGTCCAGGATAACCTACGAGCAGTACTTC. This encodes CASSLSRITYEQYF.

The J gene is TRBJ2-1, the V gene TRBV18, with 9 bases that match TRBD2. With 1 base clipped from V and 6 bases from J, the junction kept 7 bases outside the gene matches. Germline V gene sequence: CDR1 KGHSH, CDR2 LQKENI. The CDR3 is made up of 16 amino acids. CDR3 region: CASSPLGTSFPNEQFF. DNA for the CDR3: TGTGCCAGCTCACCACTGGGGACTAGCTTCCCCAATGAGCAGTTCTTC.